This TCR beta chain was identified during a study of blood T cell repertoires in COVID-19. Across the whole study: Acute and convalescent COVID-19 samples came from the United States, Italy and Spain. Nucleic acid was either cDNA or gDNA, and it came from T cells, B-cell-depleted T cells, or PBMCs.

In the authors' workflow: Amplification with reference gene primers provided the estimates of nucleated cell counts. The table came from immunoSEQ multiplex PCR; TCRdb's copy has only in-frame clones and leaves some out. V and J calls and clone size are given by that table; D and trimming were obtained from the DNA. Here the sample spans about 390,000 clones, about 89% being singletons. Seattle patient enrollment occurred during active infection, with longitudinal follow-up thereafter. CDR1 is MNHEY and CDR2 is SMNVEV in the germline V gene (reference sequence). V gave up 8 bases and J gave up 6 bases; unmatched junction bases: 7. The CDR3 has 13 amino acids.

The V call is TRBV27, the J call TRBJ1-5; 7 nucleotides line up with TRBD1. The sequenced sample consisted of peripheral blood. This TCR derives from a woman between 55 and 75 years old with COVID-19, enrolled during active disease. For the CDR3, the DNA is TGTGCCAGCGGCGGGACAGAGGTTCAGCCCCAGCATTTT. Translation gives CASGGTEVQPQHF.